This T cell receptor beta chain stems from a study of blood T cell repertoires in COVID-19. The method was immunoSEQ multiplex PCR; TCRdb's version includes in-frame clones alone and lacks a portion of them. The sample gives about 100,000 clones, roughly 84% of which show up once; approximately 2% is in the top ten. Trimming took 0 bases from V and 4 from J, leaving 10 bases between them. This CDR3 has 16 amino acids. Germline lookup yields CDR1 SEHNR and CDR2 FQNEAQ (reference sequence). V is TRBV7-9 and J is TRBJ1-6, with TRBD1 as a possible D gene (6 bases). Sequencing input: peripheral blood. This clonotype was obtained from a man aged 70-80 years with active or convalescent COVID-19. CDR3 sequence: CASSLAGARYNSPLHF. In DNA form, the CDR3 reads TGTGCCAGCAGCTTAGCGGGGGCCAGATATAATTCACCCCTCCACTTT. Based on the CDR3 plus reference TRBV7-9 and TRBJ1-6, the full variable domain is DTGVSQNPRHKITKRGQNVTFRCDPISEHNRLYWYRQTLGQGPEFLTYFQNEAQLEKSRLLSDRFSAERPKGSFSTLEIQRTEQGDSAMYLCASSLAGARYNSPLHFGNGTRLTVT.